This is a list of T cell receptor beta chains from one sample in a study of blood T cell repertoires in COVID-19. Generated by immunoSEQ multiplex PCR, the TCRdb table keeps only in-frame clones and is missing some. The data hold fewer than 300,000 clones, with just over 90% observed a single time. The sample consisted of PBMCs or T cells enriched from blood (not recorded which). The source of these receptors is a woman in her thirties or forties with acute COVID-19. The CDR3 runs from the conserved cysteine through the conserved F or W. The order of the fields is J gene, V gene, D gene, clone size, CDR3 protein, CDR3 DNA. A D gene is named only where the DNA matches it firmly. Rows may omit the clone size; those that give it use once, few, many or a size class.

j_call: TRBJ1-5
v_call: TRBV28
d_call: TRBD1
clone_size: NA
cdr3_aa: CASSLFPGGESNQPQHF
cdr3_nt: TGTGCCAGCAGTTTATTTCCAGGGGGCGAAAGCAATCAGCCCCAGCATTTT

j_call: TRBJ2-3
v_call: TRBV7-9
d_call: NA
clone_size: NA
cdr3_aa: CASSSTRDLFRDTQYF
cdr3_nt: TGTGCCAGCAGCTCAACCCGGGATCTCTTTCGAGATACGCAGTATTTT

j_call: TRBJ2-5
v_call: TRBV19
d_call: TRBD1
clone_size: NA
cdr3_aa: CASSPRTGGSQETQYF
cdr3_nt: TGTGCCAGTAGTCCCCGGACAGGGGGATCCCAAGAGACCCAGTACTTC

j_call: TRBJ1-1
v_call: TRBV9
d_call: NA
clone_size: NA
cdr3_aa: CASSTQGATEAFF
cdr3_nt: TGTGCCAGCAGCACACAGGGCGCCACTGAAGCTTTCTTT

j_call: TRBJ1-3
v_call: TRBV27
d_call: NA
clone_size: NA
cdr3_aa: CASSPFSGNTIYF
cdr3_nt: TGTGCCAGCAGTCCCTTTTCTGGAAACACCATATATTTT

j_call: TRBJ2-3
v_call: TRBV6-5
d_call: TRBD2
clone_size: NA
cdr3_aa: CASGAGGLQDTQYF
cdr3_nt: TGTGCCAGCGGAGCGGGGGGGCTTCAAGATACGCAGTATTTT

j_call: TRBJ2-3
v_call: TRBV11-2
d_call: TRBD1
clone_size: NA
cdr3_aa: CASSLTGQRTDTQYF
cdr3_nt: TGTGCCAGCAGCTTAACGGGACAGCGCACAGATACGCAGTATTTT

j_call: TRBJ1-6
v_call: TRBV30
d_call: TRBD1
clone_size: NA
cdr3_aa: CAWTGKTGRNNSPLHF
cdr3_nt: TGTGCCTGGACCGGAAAGACAGGGAGGAATAATTCACCCCTCCACTTT

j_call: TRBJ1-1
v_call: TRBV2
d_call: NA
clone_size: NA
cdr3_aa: CASSGAGKNTEAFF
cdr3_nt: TGTGCCAGCAGTGGGGCAGGGAAGAACACTGAAGCTTTCTTT

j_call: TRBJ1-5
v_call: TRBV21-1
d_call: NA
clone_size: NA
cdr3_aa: CASPQQDSNQPQHF
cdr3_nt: TGTGCCAGCCCACAGCAGGATAGCAATCAGCCCCAGCATTTT

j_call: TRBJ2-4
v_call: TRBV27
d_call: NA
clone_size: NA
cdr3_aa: CASSKAGNDDKNIQYF
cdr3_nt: TGTGCCAGCAGCAAGGCAGGGAATGACGACAAAAACATTCAGTACTTC

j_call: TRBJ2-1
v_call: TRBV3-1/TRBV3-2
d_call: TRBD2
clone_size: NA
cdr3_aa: CASSQGGGSSHEQFF
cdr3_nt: TGTGCCAGCAGCCAAGGCGGGGGGTCGAGTCATGAGCAGTTCTTC

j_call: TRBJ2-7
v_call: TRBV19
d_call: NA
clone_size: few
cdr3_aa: CASTRQLGGPSYEQYF
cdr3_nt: TGTGCCAGTACCCGGCAGTTGGGAGGTCCATCCTACGAGCAGTACTTC

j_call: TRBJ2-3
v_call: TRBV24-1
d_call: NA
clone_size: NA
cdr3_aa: CATSDRRGLVDTQYF
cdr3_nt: TGTGCCACCAGTGATAGGAGGGGGCTGGTAGATACGCAGTATTTT

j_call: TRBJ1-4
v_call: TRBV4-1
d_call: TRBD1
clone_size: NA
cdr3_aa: CASSQEQGATNEKLFF
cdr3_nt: TGCGCCAGCAGCCAAGAACAGGGGGCGACTAATGAAAAACTGTTTTTT

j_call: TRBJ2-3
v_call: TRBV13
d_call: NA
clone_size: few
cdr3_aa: CASRERRGDTQYF
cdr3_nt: TGTGCCAGCAGGGAACGAAGGGGAGATACGCAGTATTTT

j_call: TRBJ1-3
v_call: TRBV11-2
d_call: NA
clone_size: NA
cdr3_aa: CASSLGGRASGNTIYF
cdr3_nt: TGTGCCAGCAGCTTAGGAGGCAGGGCCTCTGGAAACACCATATATTTT

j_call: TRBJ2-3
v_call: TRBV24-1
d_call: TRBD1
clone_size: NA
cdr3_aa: CATKGGQGTDTQYF
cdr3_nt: TGTGCCACCAAGGGGGGACAGGGCACAGATACGCAGTATTTT

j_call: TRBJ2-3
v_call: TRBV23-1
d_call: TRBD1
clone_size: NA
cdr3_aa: CASSHRGQGTDTQYF
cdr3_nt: TGCGCCAGCAGTCATAGGGGACAGGGGACAGATACGCAGTATTTT

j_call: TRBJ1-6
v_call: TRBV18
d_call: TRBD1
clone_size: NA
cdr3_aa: CASSPGQEGGSPLHF
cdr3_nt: TGTGCCAGCTCACCCGGACAGGAAGGCGGTTCACCCCTCCACTTT

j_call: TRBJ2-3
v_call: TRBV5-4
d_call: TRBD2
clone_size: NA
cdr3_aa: CASSRDTGGGDTQYF
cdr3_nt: TGTGCCAGCAGCAGAGACACGGGGGGTGGGGATACGCAGTATTTT

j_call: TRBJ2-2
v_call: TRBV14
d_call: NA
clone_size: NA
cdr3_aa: CASSRRVNGELFF
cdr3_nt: TGTGCCAGCAGCCGCAGGGTCAACGGGGAGCTGTTTTTT

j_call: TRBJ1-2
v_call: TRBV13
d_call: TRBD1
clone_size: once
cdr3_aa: CASSRWDRRNYGYTF
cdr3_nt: TGTGCCAGCAGCCGATGGGACAGGAGAAACTATGGCTACACCTTC

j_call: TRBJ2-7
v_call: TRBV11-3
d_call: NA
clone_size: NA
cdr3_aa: CASSSRGTYEQYF
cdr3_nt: TGTGCCAGCAGCTCCAGGGGAACGTACGAGCAGTACTTC

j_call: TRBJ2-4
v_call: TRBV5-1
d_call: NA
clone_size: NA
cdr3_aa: CASSLFTGSGDIQYF
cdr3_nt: TGCGCCAGCAGCTTGTTTACGGGGTCGGGTGACATTCAGTACTTC

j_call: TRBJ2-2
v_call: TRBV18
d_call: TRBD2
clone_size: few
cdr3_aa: CASSPPGLDTGELFF
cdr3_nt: TGTGCCAGCTCACCACCGGGACTAGACACCGGGGAGCTGTTTTTT

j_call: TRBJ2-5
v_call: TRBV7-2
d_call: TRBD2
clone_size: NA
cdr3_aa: CASSLKRGGLGETQYF
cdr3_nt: TGTGCCAGCAGCTTAAAGCGGGGGGGCCTTGGGGAGACCCAGTACTTC

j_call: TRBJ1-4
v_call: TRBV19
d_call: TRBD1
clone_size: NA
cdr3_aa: CASTIGQAPEKLFF
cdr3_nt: TGTGCCAGTACCATCGGACAGGCTCCGGAAAAACTGTTTTTT

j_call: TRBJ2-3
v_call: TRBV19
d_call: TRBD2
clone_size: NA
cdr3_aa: CASRWLAGGQGDTQYF
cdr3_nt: TGTGCCAGTAGGTGGCTAGCGGGGGGGCAAGGAGATACGCAGTATTTT

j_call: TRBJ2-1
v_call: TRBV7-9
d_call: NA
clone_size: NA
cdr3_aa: CASSLVGGEQFF
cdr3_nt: TGTGCCAGCAGCTTAGTAGGGGGTGAGCAGTTCTTC

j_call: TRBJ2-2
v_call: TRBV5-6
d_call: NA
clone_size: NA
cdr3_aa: CASSLVGSGELFF
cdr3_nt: TGTGCCAGCAGCTTGGTTGGCTCCGGGGAGCTGTTTTTT

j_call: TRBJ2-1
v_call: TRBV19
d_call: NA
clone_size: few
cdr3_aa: CASSRPAARNNEQFF
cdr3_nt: TGTGCCAGTAGTCGACCGGCGGCCAGAAACAATGAGCAGTTCTTC

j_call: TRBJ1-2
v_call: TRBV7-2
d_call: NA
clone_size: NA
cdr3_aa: CASSLEQNYGYTF
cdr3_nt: TGTGCCAGCAGCTTAGAACAGAACTATGGCTACACCTTC

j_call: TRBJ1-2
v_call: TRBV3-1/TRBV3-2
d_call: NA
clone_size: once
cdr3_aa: CASSQDRGSRGYTF
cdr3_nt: TGTGCCAGCAGCCAAGACCGCGGGTCGCGTGGCTACACCTTC

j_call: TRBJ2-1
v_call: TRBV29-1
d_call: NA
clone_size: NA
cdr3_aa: CSVRAYNEQFF
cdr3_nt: TGCAGCGTCCGCGCCTACAATGAGCAGTTCTTC

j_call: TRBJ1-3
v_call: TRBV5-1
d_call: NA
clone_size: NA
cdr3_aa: CASSLLGPTEGTIYF
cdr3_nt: TGCGCCAGCAGCTTGCTGGGGCCGACGGAAGGGACCATATATTTT

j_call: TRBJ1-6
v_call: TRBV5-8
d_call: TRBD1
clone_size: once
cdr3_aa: CASSLGQGTLLHF
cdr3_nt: TGTGCCAGCAGCCTAGGACAGGGAACACTCCTCCACTTT

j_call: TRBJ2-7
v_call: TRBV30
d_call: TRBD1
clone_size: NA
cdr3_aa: CAWSVRGLDEQYF
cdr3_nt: TGTGCCTGGAGTGTAAGGGGGCTGGACGAGCAGTACTTC

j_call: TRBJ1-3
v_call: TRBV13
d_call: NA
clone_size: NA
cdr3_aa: CASSLATPTRNTIYF
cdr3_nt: TGTGCCAGCAGCTTAGCGACGCCAACTAGAAACACCATATATTTT

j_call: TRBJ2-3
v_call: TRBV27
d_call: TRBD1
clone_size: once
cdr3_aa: CASSPGQERLDTQYF
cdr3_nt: TGTGCCAGCAGTCCGGGACAGGAGAGGTTAGATACGCAGTATTTT

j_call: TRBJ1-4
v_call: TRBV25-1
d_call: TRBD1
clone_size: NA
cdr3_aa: CASSEFTGAGANEKLFF
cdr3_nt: TGTGCCAGCAGTGAATTCACAGGGGCTGGGGCTAATGAAAAACTGTTTTTT